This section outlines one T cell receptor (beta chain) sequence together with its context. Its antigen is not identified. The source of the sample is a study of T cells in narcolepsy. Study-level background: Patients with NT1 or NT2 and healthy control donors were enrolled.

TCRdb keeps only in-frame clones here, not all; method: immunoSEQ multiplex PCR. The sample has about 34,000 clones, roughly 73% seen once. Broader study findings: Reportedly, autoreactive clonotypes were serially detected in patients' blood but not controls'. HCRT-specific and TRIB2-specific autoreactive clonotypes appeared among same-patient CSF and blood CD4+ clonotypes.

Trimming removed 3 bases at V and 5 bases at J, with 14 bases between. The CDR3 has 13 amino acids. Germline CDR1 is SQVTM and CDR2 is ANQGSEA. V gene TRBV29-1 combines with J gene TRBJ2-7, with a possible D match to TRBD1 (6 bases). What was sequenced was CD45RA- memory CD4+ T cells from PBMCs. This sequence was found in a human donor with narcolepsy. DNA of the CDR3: TGCAGCGTTGATAAGGGGGTGAACGACGAGCAGTACTTC. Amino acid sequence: CSVDKGVNDEQYF.